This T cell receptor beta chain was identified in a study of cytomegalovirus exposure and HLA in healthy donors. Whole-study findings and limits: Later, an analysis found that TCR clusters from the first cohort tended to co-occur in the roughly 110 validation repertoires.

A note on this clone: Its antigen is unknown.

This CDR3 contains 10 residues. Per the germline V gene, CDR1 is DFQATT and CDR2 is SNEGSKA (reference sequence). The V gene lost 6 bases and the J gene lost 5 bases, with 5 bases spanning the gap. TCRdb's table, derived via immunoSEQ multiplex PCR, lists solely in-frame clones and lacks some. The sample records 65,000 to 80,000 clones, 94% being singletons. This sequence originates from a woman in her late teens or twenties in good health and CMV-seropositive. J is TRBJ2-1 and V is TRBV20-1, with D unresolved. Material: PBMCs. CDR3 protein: CSALHNEQFF. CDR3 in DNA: TGCAGTGCCCTTCACAATGAGCAGTTCTTC.